In this sample, the clone carrying this T cell receptor beta chain is large. Its antigen is undetermined. This CDR3 contains 14 residues. V gave up 4 bases and J gave up 6 bases; unmatched junction bases: 6. Amplification of TRBV12-4/TRBJ1-2 clonotypes used adaptor-ligated barcode primers. Each CDR3 protein gets one entry after TCRdb re-called the multiplex PCR reads with MiXCR. The sample records around 230 distinct CDR3 sequences, under 8.5% being singletons. Study conclusions and caveats: The TCR gene usage of tumor memory CD4+ T cells clustered together with blood and lymph node memory CD4+ cells and with lymph node naive CD4+ cells. Tumor Treg TCRs overlapped most with tumor naive CD4+ cells.

Sequenced: memory CD4+ T cells sorted from blood. Subset denoted: memory CD4+ T cells, CD4+CD45RO+CD25-. The chain links TRBV12-3 or TRBV12-4 to TRBJ1-2, with TRBD1 matching 9 bases. The receptor's source is a female donor with breast cancer. The CDR3 is CASSSGQGGDGYTF. CDR3 DNA sequence: TGTGCCAGCAGTTCGGGACAGGGAGGGGATGGCTACACCTTC.